The rows below give T cell receptor beta chains drawn from one sample of a study of brain T cells in children with intractable seizures. Using immunoSEQ multiplex PCR, the repertoire was profiled, and TCRdb retains in-frame clones only, with some absent. The sample consists of 300,000 to 400,000 clones, about 93% of them appearing once. The sample in question was peripheral blood, obtained more than 4 months after surgery. The receptors shown here come from a boy under three years old with tuberous sclerosis and intractable seizures. Each CDR3 is given with its conserved first and last residue. The order of the fields is CDR3 protein, CDR3 DNA, clone size, J gene, D gene, V gene. D genes are given only for firm matches. Clone size, where shown, is once, few, many, or a class for clones that have expanded.

CDR3: CASVVSSAGYEQYF; DNA: TGTGCCAGCGTCGTTTCGAGTGCTGGCTACGAGCAGTACTTC; size: NA; J: TRBJ2-7; D: NA; V: TRBV6-5
CDR3: CSVVFLDEQYF; DNA: TGCAGCGTTGTGTTCCTCGACGAGCAGTACTTC; size: NA; J: TRBJ2-7; D: NA; V: TRBV29-1
CDR3: CASSLETGGLYGYTF; DNA: TGTGCCAGCAGCTTGGAGACAGGGGGTCTGTATGGCTACACCTTC; size: NA; J: TRBJ1-2; D: TRBD1; V: TRBV7-6
CDR3: CASSLEPGTGLNQPQHF; DNA: TGCGCCAGCAGCCTGGAACCGGGGACAGGATTAAATCAGCCCCAGCATTTT; size: once; J: TRBJ1-5; D: TRBD1; V: TRBV4-1
CDR3: CASSLRGPGLGEQYF; DNA: TGTGCCAGCAGCTTGAGGGGGCCGGGGCTCGGGGAGCAGTACTTC; size: once; J: TRBJ2-7; D: TRBD1; V: TRBV7-9
CDR3: CATSRGGYWPQHF; DNA: TGTGCCACCAGCAGAGGAGGGTACTGGCCCCAGCATTTT; size: NA; J: TRBJ1-5; D: NA; V: TRBV15
CDR3: CASSWGLAGMSKTQYF; DNA: TGTGCCAGCAGTTGGGGACTAGCGGGAATGTCAAAGACCCAGTACTTC; size: NA; J: TRBJ2-5; D: TRBD2; V: TRBV28
CDR3: CASSLVGPSYEQYF; DNA: TGTGCCAGCAGCTTAGTCGGGCCGAGCTACGAGCAGTACTTC; size: NA; J: TRBJ2-7; D: NA; V: TRBV11-3
CDR3: CASSEAGNQPQHF; DNA: TGTGCCAGCAGTGAAGCGGGGAATCAGCCCCAGCATTTT; size: NA; J: TRBJ1-5; D: NA; V: TRBV2
CDR3: CASNVPGNSEQYF; DNA: TGTGCCAGCAATGTGCCGGGGAACTCCGAGCAGTACTTC; size: NA; J: TRBJ2-7; D: NA; V: TRBV25-1
CDR3: CASSPSRGIGYTF; DNA: TGTGCCAGCAGTCCGAGCCGGGGGATCGGCTACACCTTC; size: NA; J: TRBJ1-2; D: NA; V: TRBV27
CDR3: CASSVGGQGNQPQHF; DNA: TGTGCCAGCAGCGTAGGGGGGCAGGGTAACCAGCCCCAGCATTTT; size: NA; J: TRBJ1-5; D: NA; V: TRBV9
CDR3: CASSPTGGRGNQPQHF; DNA: TGTGCCAGTAGCCCGACAGGGGGCAGGGGCAATCAGCCCCAGCATTTT; size: NA; J: TRBJ1-5; D: TRBD1; V: TRBV19
CDR3: CASSALGGLSEKLFF; DNA: TGTGCCAGCAGCGCATTGGGCGGGCTGAGTGAAAAACTGTTTTTT; size: NA; J: TRBJ1-4; D: NA; V: TRBV7-8
CDR3: CARSLLTGYGYTF; DNA: TGTGCCAGAAGCTTGTTGACGGGCTATGGCTACACCTTC; size: NA; J: TRBJ1-2; D: NA; V: TRBV5-3
CDR3: CASSLDKNTGELFF; DNA: TGTGCCAGCTCACTAGACAAGAACACCGGGGAGCTGTTTTTT; size: NA; J: TRBJ2-2; D: NA; V: TRBV18
CDR3: CASSPRPATNEKLFF; DNA: TGTGCCAGCAGCCCACGGCCGGCAACTAATGAAAAACTGTTTTTT; size: NA; J: TRBJ1-4; D: NA; V: TRBV3-1/TRBV3-2
CDR3: CASSVNLGGANGYTF; DNA: TGTGCCAGCAGCGTAAACCTGGGGGGGGCCAATGGCTACACCTTC; size: once; J: TRBJ1-2; D: NA; V: TRBV9
CDR3: CASSFGIDRGPYNEQFF; DNA: TGTGCCAGCAGCTTCGGGATCGACAGGGGACCCTACAATGAGCAGTTCTTC; size: NA; J: TRBJ2-1; D: TRBD1; V: TRBV5-4
CDR3: CASSLLDQPQHF; DNA: TGTGCCAGCAGTTTATTGGATCAGCCCCAGCATTTT; size: once; J: TRBJ1-5; D: NA; V: TRBV28
CDR3: CASSLNKDTQYF; DNA: TGCGCCAGCAGCTTAAATAAGGATACGCAGTATTTT; size: NA; J: TRBJ2-3; D: NA; V: TRBV5-1
CDR3: CASSASNTGELFF; DNA: TGTGCCAGCAGCGCTAGCAACACCGGGGAGCTGTTTTTT; size: NA; J: TRBJ2-2; D: NA; V: TRBV7-3
CDR3: CASSLGLVAGDTDTQYF; DNA: TGTGCCAGCAGCCTGGGGTTGGTAGCGGGAGATACAGATACGCAGTATTTT; size: NA; J: TRBJ2-3; D: TRBD2; V: TRBV7-3
CDR3: CSARVGRDKFF; DNA: TGCAGTGCTAGAGTCGGGAGGGATAAGTTCTTC; size: NA; J: TRBJ2-1; D: TRBD2; V: TRBV20-1
CDR3: CASSQSSGTGGSYEQYF; DNA: TGTGCCAGCAGCCAATCATCCGGGACAGGGGGATCCTACGAGCAGTACTTC; size: NA; J: TRBJ2-7; D: TRBD1; V: TRBV7-9
CDR3: CASSPWGGSSTDTQYF; DNA: TGTGCCAGCAGCCCGTGGGGCGGGAGTAGCACAGATACGCAGTATTTT; size: NA; J: TRBJ2-3; D: TRBD2; V: TRBV5-6
CDR3: CASSPRDRGYNNYGYTF; DNA: TGTGCCAGCAGCCCTAGGGACAGGGGTTACAATAACTATGGCTACACCTTC; size: NA; J: TRBJ1-2; D: TRBD1; V: TRBV9
CDR3: CASSLAGLGEQYF; DNA: TGTGCCAGCAGCTTAGCAGGGCTCGGCGAGCAGTACTTC; size: once; J: TRBJ2-7; D: NA; V: TRBV11-3
CDR3: CASSLGPYNEQFF; DNA: TGCGCCAGCAGCTTGGGACCCTACAATGAGCAGTTCTTC; size: NA; J: TRBJ2-1; D: NA; V: TRBV5-1
CDR3: CASSPAGTARGEQYF; DNA: TGTGCCAGTAGTCCCGCCGGGACAGCCCGAGGCGAGCAGTACTTC; size: NA; J: TRBJ2-7; D: TRBD1; V: TRBV19
CDR3: CASSSRGMNTEAFF; DNA: TGCGCCAGCAGCTCAAGGGGGATGAACACTGAAGCTTTCTTT; size: NA; J: TRBJ1-1; D: NA; V: TRBV5-1
CDR3: CAWSLPWFSGNTIYF; DNA: TGTGCCTGGAGTCTCCCGTGGTTCTCTGGAAACACCATATATTTT; size: few; J: TRBJ1-3; D: NA; V: TRBV30
CDR3: CASSFLDNEQFF; DNA: TGTGCCAGTAGTTTCCTAGACAATGAGCAGTTCTTC; size: NA; J: TRBJ2-1; D: NA; V: TRBV19
CDR3: CATHLLGGRKNTEAFF; DNA: TGTGCCACCCATCTTTTAGGGGGAAGGAAGAACACTGAAGCTTTCTTT; size: NA; J: TRBJ1-1; D: NA; V: TRBV10-3
CDR3: CASSVSEAANTGELFF; DNA: TGTGCCAGCAGCGTCTCTGAGGCCGCGAACACCGGGGAGCTGTTTTTT; size: once; J: TRBJ2-2; D: NA; V: TRBV9
CDR3: CASTLGGRAFEVRTDTQYF; DNA: TGTGCCAGCACCCTAGGCGGGAGGGCCTTCGAGGTGAGGACAGATACGCAGTATTTT; size: NA; J: TRBJ2-3; D: TRBD2; V: TRBV11-3
CDR3: CAWSVRDEFNQPQHF; DNA: TGTGCCTGGAGTGTACGGGATGAGTTTAATCAGCCCCAGCATTTT; size: NA; J: TRBJ1-5; D: NA; V: TRBV30